Listed here are 27 T cell receptor beta chains from one sample, sequenced in a study of shared clonotypes between healthy human individuals. Sequenced by immunoSEQ multiplex PCR; TCRdb stores in-frame clones only, minus some. This repertoire shows around 1,000,000 clones, approximately 75% found once; its top ten account for 0.7% to 0.95%. The sample taken for sequencing was memory CD4+ T cells from PBMCs. Subset defined: CD45RA-negative fraction. Receptor source: a man aged 18 to 35 in good health. Some clones in this sample may be carry-over from other donors' samples.

The rearrangement links TRBV5-6 to TRBJ2-7, with D unclear. CDR1 is SGHDT, CDR2 YYEEEE, per germline. The CDR3 is 13 amino acids. Trimming shortened V by 2 bases and J by 5 bases, and 11 bases separated the two germline ends. The CDR3 coding sequence is TGTGCCAGCAGCTTTTGGAGTCGGGACGAGCAGTACTTC. It is translated as CASSFWSRDEQYF.

This clone was counted a single time. This chain joins TRBV28 and TRBJ1-1; the D gene is possibly TRBD1 (6 bases). The CDR3 has 16 residues. Trimming removed 1 base at V and 4 bases at J, with 16 bases between. Germline CDR1 and CDR2: MDHEN and SYDVKM. CDR3 DNA sequence: TGTGCCAGCAGTTTATTGTTCCGGGGGGCGGGCACTGAAGCTTTCTTT. Translated, it gives CASSLLFRGAGTEAFF.

CDR3 protein: CASSVSSGDGLETQYF. The DNA of the CDR3 is TGTGCCAGCAGCGTTTCTAGCGGGGATGGGCTGGAGACCCAGTACTTC. This sequence joins TRBV9 and TRBJ2-5; 9 bases are a match to TRBD2. Germline-derived CDR1 and CDR2 are SGDLS and YYNGEE. This CDR3 spans 16 amino acids. Trimming cost V 2 bases and J 5 bases; bases outside gene matches: 10.

Details on this clone: Within the sample, other DNA sequences also encode this same CDR3. V is TRBV5-1 and J is TRBJ2-2, with a weak D call TRBD2 (5 bases). Looked up from germline, CDR1 is SGHRS and CDR2 is YFSETQ. The CDR3 is 13 amino acids. Trimming stripped 2 bases from V and 5 bases from J, with 7 bases between. Written as DNA, the CDR3 is TGCGCCAGCAGCTTCGGGGATACCGGGGAGCTGTTTTTT. Amino acid sequence: CASSFGDTGELFF.

This CDR3 reads CASSLILSGELFF. Here the CDR3 DNA reads TGTGCCAGCAGCTTGATATTATCCGGTGAACTGTTTTTT. The rearrangement uses TRBV5-5 and TRBJ1-4; D remains unclear. Trimming took off 1 base at V and 12 bases at J, with 13 bases between the two ends. CDR1 and CDR2 (germline): SGHKS, YYEKEE (reference sequence). This CDR3 has 13 amino acids.

The chain uses TRBV7-7 and TRBJ2-3; D is unresolved. The CDR3 is made up of 15 amino acids. Germline CDR1 is SSHAT and CDR2 is FNYEAQ (reference sequence). V lost 1 base and J 2 bases, leaving 10 bases between the germline ends. The CDR3 reads CASSLGPRPTDTQYF. The CDR3 DNA follows: TGTGCCAGCAGCTTAGGTCCTAGACCCACAGATACGCAGTATTTT.

This clone appeared a few times. The chain combines TRBV19 with TRBJ2-7, with 9 bases fitting TRBD1. CDR1 and CDR2 (germline): LNHDA, SQIVND (reference sequence). The CDR3 totals 15 residues. Trimming cost V 4 bases and J 5 bases; bases outside gene matches: 9. CDR3 coding DNA: TGTGCCAGTAGTAAAGGACAGGGGCCTCTCGACGAGCAGTACTTC. Protein product: CASSKGQGPLDEQYF.

This clone has just a few counts. This sequence joins TRBV28 and TRBJ2-5; no clear D gene. Germline CDR1 MDHEN, CDR2 SYDVKM. The V end was cut by 5 bases, the J end by 4 bases, with 14 bases between. The CDR3 length is 14 residues. CDR3 sequence: CASSTYPGLETQYF. CDR3 coding DNA: TGTGCCAGCAGTACATACCCGGGCCTAGAGACCCAGTACTTC.

The rearrangement links TRBV15 to TRBJ2-7, with D perhaps matching TRBD1 or TRBD2 (5 bases each). The CDR3 is made up of 15 amino acids. V was shortened by 3 bases and J by 6 bases, with 18 bases between the two germline ends. Germline lookup yields CDR1 LNHNV and CDR2 YYDKDF (reference sequence). CDR3 nucleotides: TGTGCCACCAGCAGTGGGACCGCGTTTGTTGGCGAGCAGTACTTC. It translates to CATSSGTAFVGEQYF. The whole variable domain, remainder taken from reference TRBV15 and TRBJ2-7, is DAMVIQNPRYQVTQFGKPVTLSCSQTLNHNVMYWYQQKSSQAPKLLFHYYDKDFNNEADTPDNFQSRRPNTSFCFLDIRSPGLGDTAMYLCATSSGTAFVGEQYFGPGTRLTVT.

V and J are TRBV28 and TRBJ1-4; D is perhaps TRBD1 (5 bases). V was clipped by 3 bases and J by 2 bases, with 10 bases between them. Germline lookup yields CDR1 MDHEN and CDR2 SYDVKM. This CDR3 comprises 15 residues. CDR3 sequence (DNA): TGTGCCAGCAGTTTCCGGGGACCCACTAATGAAAAACTGTTTTTT. Its translation is CASSFRGPTNEKLFF.

CDR3 nucleotides: TGTGCCAGCAGCTTGGGAGGGGCCGAGCAGTACTTC. It is translated as CASSLGGAEQYF. The chain links TRBV5-6 to TRBJ2-7, with D perhaps assigned TRBD1 or TRBD2 (5 bases each). Trimming removed 0 bases at V and 6 bases at J, with 7 bases between. Germline V lookup: CDR1 SGHDT, CDR2 YYEEEE. The CDR3 is 12 amino acids.

The chain is built from TRBV7-3 and TRBJ2-6; D is ambiguous. Trimming removed 2 bases at V and 1 base at J, with 12 bases between. Looked up from germline, CDR1 is SGHTA and CDR2 is FQGTGA. CDR3 size: 17 residues. The CDR3 protein is CASSLQSVLSGANVLTF. CDR3 DNA: TGTGCCAGCAGCTTACAAAGCGTACTATCTGGGGCCAACGTCCTGACTTTC.

The chain joins TRBV5-1 to TRBJ2-3; 9 bases are shared with TRBD2. Trimming at V came to 4 bases and at J to 6 bases, leaving 15 bases not matched to a gene. The CDR3 is 17 residues long. Looked up from germline, CDR1 is SGHRS and CDR2 is YFSETQ. The CDR3 sequence: CASSGIGTSYSTDTQYF. Written as DNA, the CDR3 is TGCGCCAGCAGCGGAATAGGGACTAGCTATTCTACCGATACGCAGTATTTT.

The chain recombines TRBV19 with TRBJ2-5, with 10 positions matching TRBD1. V shed 8 bases and J 5 bases; nucleotides not matched to a gene: 11. CDR3 length: 15 residues. Germline CDR1 is LNHDA and CDR2 is SQIVND (reference sequence). Here the CDR3 reads CASRPKTGGSETQYF. The CDR3 DNA sequence: TGTGCCAGTCGACCTAAGACAGGGGGCAGCGAGACCCAGTACTTC.

V is TRBV30 and J is TRBJ1-4, with 8 bases aligning to TRBD1. Germline CDR1 and CDR2: GTSNPN and SVGIG (reference sequence). Trimming at V came to 6 bases and at J to 3 bases, leaving 3 bases not matched to a gene. The CDR3 loop spans 13 amino acids. CDR3 amino acids: CACQGQANEKLFF. CDR3 bases: TGTGCCTGCCAGGGACAGGCTAATGAAAAACTGTTTTTT. The entire variable domain, with the rest obtained from reference TRBV30 and TRBJ1-4, is as follows: SQTIHQWPATLVQPVGSPLSLECTVEGTSNPNLYWYRQAAGRGLQLLFYSVGIGQISSEVPQNLSASRPQDRQFILSSKKLLLSDSGFYLCACQGQANEKLFFGSGTQLSVL.

There are many counts of this clone. The genes are TRBV6-4 and TRBJ2-3; 7 nucleotides align to TRBD2. The ends lost 3 bases at V and 3 bases at J; junction bases unmatched: 6. CDR3 length: 15 residues. Germline V lookup: CDR1 MRHNA, CDR2 SNTAGT. CDR3 sequence: CASSEGLAETDTQYF. In nucleotides, the CDR3 is TGTGCCAGCAGTGAAGGTCTAGCGGAAACAGATACGCAGTATTTT.

This chain joins TRBV2 and TRBJ1-2, with 8 bases aligning to TRBD1. The CDR3 runs to 17 residues. The V gene end was trimmed by 7 bases and the J gene end by 4 bases; junction bases not matched to a gene: 17. Germline CDR1 reads SNHLY; CDR2 reads FYNNEI. CDR3 in amino acids: CASTKTGASQPGYGYTF. In DNA form, the CDR3 reads TGTGCCAGCACCAAGACAGGGGCTAGCCAACCTGGCTATGGCTACACCTTC. Variable domain in full (rest from reference TRBV2 and TRBJ1-2): EPEVTQTPSHQVTQMGQEVILRCVPISNHLYFYWYRQILGQKVEFLVSFYNNEISEKSEIFDDQFSVERPDGSNFTLKIRSTKLEDSAMYFCASTKTGASQPGYGYTFGSGTRLTVV.

The V call is TRBV4-2, the J call TRBJ1-2, with 9 positions matching TRBD1. Germline V gene lookup returns CDR1 LGHNA and CDR2 YNFKEQ. The CDR3 totals 16 residues. The V gene end was trimmed by 5 bases and the J gene end by 1 base; junction bases not matched to a gene: 8. CDR3 in amino acids: CASSRQGESINYGYTF. The CDR3 region has the DNA TGTGCCAGCAGCAGACAGGGGGAATCCATTAACTATGGCTACACCTTC.

This clone appeared a few times. The J gene is TRBJ1-1, the V gene TRBV5-1, with 12 bases matching TRBD1. The germline V gene has CDR1 SGHRS and CDR2 YFSETQ. V lost 4 bases and J lost 0; bases outside the gene matches: 7. This CDR3 has 17 amino acids. The CDR3 bases are TGCGCCAGCAGCACCGGGACAGGGGGCGGGATGAACACTGAAGCTTTCTTT. It yields the protein CASSTGTGGGMNTEAFF.

This clone counts as medium-sized. V is TRBV2 and J is TRBJ2-5, with TRBD2 as a possible D gene (5 bases). Germline CDR1 SNHLY, CDR2 FYNNEI. The CDR3 runs to 12 residues. Trimming removed 7 bases at V and 5 bases at J, with 11 bases between. In nucleotides, the CDR3 is TGTGCCAGCACGACGACGGGGGAGACCCAGTACTTC. Encoded protein: CASTTTGETQYF.

This chain uses TRBV6-5 with TRBJ2-7; D gene ambiguous. With 4 bases removed from V and 6 bases from J, the gap between germline ends came to 10 bases. CDR3 size: 12 residues. In germline, CDR1 is MNHEY, CDR2 SVGAGI. The CDR3 loop reads CASSSPRAEQYF. CDR3 nucleotides: TGTGCCAGCAGTTCCCCCCGAGCCGAGCAGTACTTC.

This sequence joins TRBV18 and TRBJ2-2; D unresolved. This CDR3 region has 16 residues. Trimming took 3 bases from V and 4 from J, leaving 15 bases between them. Germline V lookup: CDR1 KGHSH, CDR2 LQKENI. CDR3 bases: TGTGCCAGCTCACCTTGGTCTGTGAAGGTCACCGGGGAGCTGTTTTTT. It codes for CASSPWSVKVTGELFF.

The V call is TRBV6-5, the J call TRBJ1-1; D gene unclear. Trimming shortened V by 10 bases and J by 10 bases, and 16 bases separated the two germline ends. Germline CDR1 MNHEY, CDR2 SVGAGI. This CDR3 has 11 amino acids. In nucleotides, the CDR3 is TGTGCCACCCTGACTGGGAGATCAGCTTTCTTT. Its protein product is CATLTGRSAFF.

V and J are TRBV9 and TRBJ2-1; 8 nucleotides agree with TRBD2. The germline V gene has CDR1 SGDLS and CDR2 YYNGEE. The CDR3 covers 17 residues. V trimming: 7 bases; J trimming: 2 bases; junction bases outside the gene matches: 14. The CDR3 loop reads CASSSPAGALTYNEQFF. In DNA, the CDR3 is TGTGCCAGCTCAAGTCCAGCGGGAGCTCTCACCTACAATGAGCAGTTCTTC.

The chain uses TRBV7-3 and TRBJ2-7; 7 bases align to TRBD1. Per germline, CDR1 SGHTA and CDR2 FQGTGA. This CDR3 contains 13 residues. The CDR3 nucleotides are TGTGGACCCGGGACAGATTTTTCCTACGAGCAGTACTTC. Protein sequence: CGPGTDFSYEQYF. Using reference TRBV7-3 and TRBJ2-7 for the parts outside the CDR3, the full variable domain is GAGVSQTPSNKVTEKGKYVELRCDPISGHTALYWYRQSLGQGPEFLIYFQGTGAADDSGLPNDRFFAVRPEGSVSTLKIQRTERGDSAVYLCGPGTDFSYEQYFGPGTRLTVT.

The chain uses TRBV6-6 and TRBJ2-2, with D maybe TRBD1 (6 bases). Germline CDR1 MNHNY, CDR2 SVGAGI (reference sequence). Trimming took off 4 bases at V and 6 bases at J, with 18 bases between the two ends. The CDR3 spans 16 residues. The CDR3 region is CASSLLSGTHPGELFF. The CDR3 region has the DNA TGTGCCAGCAGTTTGTTATCCGGGACACATCCCGGGGAGCTGTTTTTT.

The CDR3 DNA reads TGTGCCAGCACCACCACCAGGGAAGCTAGTGGAAACACCATATATTTT. Its protein product is CASTTTREASGNTIYF. This sequence joins TRBV28 and TRBJ1-3; maybe TRBD1 (5 bases). Trimming shortened V by 7 bases and J by 3 bases, and 19 bases separated the two germline ends. The CDR3 covers 16 residues. Germline assignment: CDR1 MDHEN and CDR2 SYDVKM.